This T cell receptor beta chain was observed in a study of blood T cell repertoires in COVID-19. Profiled with immunoSEQ multiplex PCR; TCRdb holds only in-frame clones, not every one. Counted here are about 99,000 clones, around nine tenths occurring once; the ten biggest clones make up roughly 6%. J was trimmed by 4 bases and V by 6 bases; bases with no gene match: 7. Germline CDR1 reads SGHDT; CDR2 reads YYEEEE. The CDR3 sequence is 14 residues long. Material: peripheral blood. The chain employs TRBV5-6 and TRBJ2-1, with 7 bases identical to TRBD2. This receptor was identified in a human donor in a cohort sampled during active COVID-19. CDR3 sequence (DNA): TGTGCCAGCATCCTAGCGGCAAGGTACAATGAGCAGTTCTTC. Translation gives CASILAARYNEQFF.